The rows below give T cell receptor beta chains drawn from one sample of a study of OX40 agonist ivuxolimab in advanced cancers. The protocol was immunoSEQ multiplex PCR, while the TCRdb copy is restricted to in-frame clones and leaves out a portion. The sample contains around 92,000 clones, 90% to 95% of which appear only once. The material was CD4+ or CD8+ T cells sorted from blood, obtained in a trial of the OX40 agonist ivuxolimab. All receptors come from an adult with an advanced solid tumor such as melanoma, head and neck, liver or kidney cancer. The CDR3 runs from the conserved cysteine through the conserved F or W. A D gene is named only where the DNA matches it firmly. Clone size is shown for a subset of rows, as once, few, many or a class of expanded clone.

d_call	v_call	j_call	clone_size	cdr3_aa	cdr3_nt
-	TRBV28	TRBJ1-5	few	CASSRDGNQPQHF	TGTGCCAGCTCCCGCGACGGCAATCAGCCCCAGCATTTT
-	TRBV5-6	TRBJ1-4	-	CASSPLSRDGEKLFF	TGTGCCAGCAGCCCATTGTCCCGGGACGGTGAAAAACTGTTTTTT
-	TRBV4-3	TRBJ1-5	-	CASSPSWGNLDQPQHF	TGCGCCAGCAGCCCCTCATGGGGTAATTTGGATCAGCCCCAGCATTTT
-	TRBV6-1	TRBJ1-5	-	CASNWPRQPQHF	TGTGCCAGCAACTGGCCACGCCAGCCCCAGCATTTT
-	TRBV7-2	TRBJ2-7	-	CASGDILGEQYF	TGTGCCAGCGGGGATATCTTGGGCGAGCAGTACTTC
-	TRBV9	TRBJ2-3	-	CASSVAMSTDTQYF	TGTGCCAGCAGCGTAGCTATGAGCACAGATACGCAGTATTTT
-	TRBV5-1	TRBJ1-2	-	CASSFGSNYGYTF	TGCGCCAGCAGCTTTGGCAGTAACTATGGCTACACCTTC
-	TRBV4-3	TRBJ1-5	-	CASSQEWTGLTQHF	TGCGCCAGCAGCCAAGAATGGACGGGCCTGACCCAGCATTTT
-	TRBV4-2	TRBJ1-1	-	CASSQDAARTEAFF	TGTGCCAGCAGCCAAGACGCGGCTCGCACTGAAGCTTTCTTT
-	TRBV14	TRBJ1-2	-	CASSQGINYGYTF	TGTGCCAGCAGCCAAGGGATTAACTATGGCTACACCTTC
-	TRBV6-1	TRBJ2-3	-	CASSPETAISDTQYF	TGTGCCAGCAGCCCAGAAACGGCAATTTCAGATACGCAGTATTTT
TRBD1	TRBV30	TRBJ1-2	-	CASFGQDYGYTF	TGTGCCTCCTTCGGACAGGACTATGGCTACACCTTC
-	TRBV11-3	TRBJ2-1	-	CASSFYDEQFF	TGTGCCAGCAGCTTTTACGATGAGCAGTTCTTC
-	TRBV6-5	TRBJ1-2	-	CASTSPVGEGYTF	TGTGCCAGCACCTCCCCCGTAGGGGAAGGCTACACCTTC
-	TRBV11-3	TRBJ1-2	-	CASSWAGEGYTF	TGTGCCAGCAGCTGGGCCGGGGAGGGCTACACCTTC
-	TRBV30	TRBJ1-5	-	CAWSAGWRADYNQPQHF	TGTGCCTGGAGCGCCGGTTGGAGGGCGGACTACAATCAGCCCCAGCATTTT
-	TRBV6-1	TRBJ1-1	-	CASRTRTEYTEAFF	TGTGCCAGCAGGACCCGGACAGAATACACTGAAGCTTTCTTT
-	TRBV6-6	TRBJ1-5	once	CASTSLIYTGKQPQHF	TGTGCCAGCACCTCTCTTATTTACACAGGGAAGCAGCCCCAGCATTTT
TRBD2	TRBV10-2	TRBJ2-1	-	CASGTSRNEQFF	TGCGCCAGCGGGACTAGCAGGAATGAGCAGTTCTTC
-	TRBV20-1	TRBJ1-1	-	CSYPGVEAFF	TGCAGTTATCCCGGGGTAGAAGCTTTCTTT
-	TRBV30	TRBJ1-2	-	CAWSTGPANYGYTF	TGTGCCTGGAGTACGGGGCCTGCTAACTATGGCTACACCTTC
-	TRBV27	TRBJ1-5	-	CASSLLGGPQHF	TGTGCCAGCAGTTTATTGGGCGGGCCCCAGCATTTT
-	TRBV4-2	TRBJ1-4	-	CASSRTIQGSTEKLFF	TGTGCCAGCAGCCGGACGATACAGGGATCCACGGAAAAACTGTTTTTT
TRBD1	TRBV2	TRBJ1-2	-	CASSRGQGGDYGYTF	TGTGCCAGCAGTAGGGGACAGGGCGGTGACTATGGCTACACCTTC
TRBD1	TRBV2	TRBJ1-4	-	CASRRTGGGEKLFF	TGTGCCAGCAGGCGGACAGGGGGTGGTGAAAAACTGTTTTTT
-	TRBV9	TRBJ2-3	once	CASSVGGTDTQYF	TGTGCCAGCAGCGTAGGGGGTACAGATACGCAGTATTTT
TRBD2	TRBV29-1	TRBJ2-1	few	CSVEDPGLAGAEQFF	TGCAGCGTTGAAGACCCCGGACTAGCGGGAGCTGAGCAGTTCTTC
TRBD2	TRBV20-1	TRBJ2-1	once	CSRVAGVEQFF	TGCAGTAGGGTAGCGGGAGTTGAGCAGTTCTTC
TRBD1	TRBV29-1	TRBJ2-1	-	CSVGNRDRDNEQFF	TGCAGCGTTGGTAACCGGGACAGGGACAATGAGCAGTTCTTC
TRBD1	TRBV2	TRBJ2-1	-	CASRPGQGGILFF	TGTGCCAGCAGGCCAGGACAGGGAGGCATTCTGTTCTTC
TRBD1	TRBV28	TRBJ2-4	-	CATQQGTIQYF	TGTGCCACCCAACAGGGGACCATTCAGTACTTC
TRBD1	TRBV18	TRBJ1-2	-	CASSRGGGQGDGRRGGYTF	TGTGCCAGCTCACGAGGAGGAGGACAGGGGGACGGACGTCGAGGTGGCTACACCTTC
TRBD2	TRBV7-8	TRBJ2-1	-	CASSFVAGSGYNEQFF	TGTGCCAGCAGCTTCGTAGCGGGATCCGGTTACAATGAGCAGTTCTTC
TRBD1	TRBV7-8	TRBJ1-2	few	CASSLAIRDRGHGYTF	TGTGCCAGCAGCTTGGCCATCCGGGACAGGGGGCATGGCTACACCTTC
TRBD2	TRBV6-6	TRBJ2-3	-	CASSPRVAGGIDTQYF	TGTGCCAGCAGTCCCCGGGTAGCGGGAGGTATAGATACGCAGTATTTT
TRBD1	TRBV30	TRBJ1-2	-	CAWSPPTGTGDYGYTF	TGTGCCTGGAGTCCTCCCACCGGGACAGGCGACTATGGCTACACCTTC
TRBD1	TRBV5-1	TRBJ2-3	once	CASSYGQVADTQYF	TGCGCCAGCAGCTACGGACAGGTTGCAGATACGCAGTATTTT